Listed below are T cell receptor beta chains from one sample, sequenced in a study of T cell repertoires in cytomegalovirus infection. TCRdb analysed the reads with MiXCR anew, one entry per CDR3 protein. The table records more than 400,000 distinct CDR3 sequences, more than 20% of them present only once. Sequencing was done on a sample of PBMCs. The receptors originated from a human donor in good health (CMV status not recorded). Some clones in this sample may be carry-over from other donors' samples. Each CDR3 is given with its conserved first and last residue. The order of the fields is V gene, J gene, D gene, clone size, CDR3 DNA, CDR3 protein. D genes are given only for firm matches. The size entry is marked missing in some rows and otherwise reads once, few, many or a size class.

v_call: TRBV7-9; j_call: TRBJ1-2; d_call: .; clone_size: many; cdr3_nt: TGTGCCAGCAGCGCAATCAGGGAAGAAGGGCATGGCTACACCTTC; cdr3_aa: CASSAIREEGHGYTF
v_call: TRBV7-2; j_call: TRBJ1-6; d_call: .; clone_size: many; cdr3_nt: TGTGCCAGCGGTTCGCAGAGGGGATCGGGGTCACCCCTCCACTTT; cdr3_aa: CASGSQRGSGSPLHF
v_call: TRBV7-2; j_call: TRBJ2-1; d_call: .; clone_size: .; cdr3_nt: TGTGCCAGCAGCTTAGCTATAGGGTGGACCCGCGACGAGCAGTTCTTC; cdr3_aa: CASSLAIGWTRDEQFF
v_call: TRBV7-9; j_call: TRBJ2-5; d_call: .; clone_size: few; cdr3_nt: TGTGCCAGCAGCGCACTGGGGTGGGTCGAGACCCAGTACTTC; cdr3_aa: CASSALGWVETQYF
v_call: TRBV15; j_call: TRBJ1-2; d_call: .; clone_size: .; cdr3_nt: TGTGCCACCAGCAGAGATCTCGAGCTTTATGGCTACACCTTC; cdr3_aa: CATSRDLELYGYTF
v_call: TRBV19; j_call: TRBJ2-6; d_call: TRBD1; clone_size: .; cdr3_nt: TGTGCCAGTAGTAGACAGGGGGCACTCTCTGGGGCCAACGTCCTGACTTTC; cdr3_aa: CASSRQGALSGANVLTF
v_call: TRBV28; j_call: TRBJ1-5; d_call: .; clone_size: few; cdr3_nt: TGTGCCACCACGAGGGGAGATACTAGCAATCAGCCCCAGCATTTT; cdr3_aa: CATTRGDTSNQPQHF
v_call: TRBV7-2; j_call: TRBJ2-2; d_call: .; clone_size: few; cdr3_nt: TGTGCCAGCAGCTTAGCGCGACTTCCCACCGGGGAGCTGTTTTTT; cdr3_aa: CASSLARLPTGELFF
v_call: TRBV18; j_call: TRBJ1-1; d_call: TRBD1; clone_size: .; cdr3_nt: TGTGCCAGCTCCTCGGGACAGTTAACTGAAGCTTTCTTT; cdr3_aa: CASSSGQLTEAFF
v_call: TRBV5-4; j_call: TRBJ1-4; d_call: .; clone_size: few; cdr3_nt: TGTGCCAGCAGCTTGGATGCACAGGGCGGTGAAAAACTGTTTTTT; cdr3_aa: CASSLDAQGGEKLFF
v_call: TRBV7-8; j_call: TRBJ2-4; d_call: .; clone_size: many; cdr3_nt: TGTGCCAGCAGCTTATTGTCGGAAGGGAGATACTTC; cdr3_aa: CASSLLSEGRYF
v_call: TRBV27; j_call: TRBJ2-5; d_call: TRBD2; clone_size: few; cdr3_nt: TGTGCCAGCAGCGGGGAGGGTCAAGAGACCCAGTACTTC; cdr3_aa: CASSGEGQETQYF
v_call: TRBV20-1; j_call: TRBJ2-7; d_call: TRBD1; clone_size: many; cdr3_nt: TGCAGTGCTAGAGATCGCACAGGGGGCGTGGGGGAGCAGTACTTC; cdr3_aa: CSARDRTGGVGEQYF
v_call: TRBV6-2/TRBV6-3; j_call: TRBJ2-6; d_call: .; clone_size: .; cdr3_nt: TGTGCCAGCAAGGAAATCTCTGGGACCAACGTCCTGACTTTC; cdr3_aa: CASKEISGTNVLTF
v_call: TRBV20-1; j_call: TRBJ1-1; d_call: .; clone_size: few; cdr3_nt: TGCAGTGCGCCAGGGTACATGAACACTGAAGCTTTCTTT; cdr3_aa: CSAPGYMNTEAFF
v_call: TRBV7-2; j_call: TRBJ2-1; d_call: TRBD1; clone_size: few; cdr3_nt: TGTGCCAGCAGCTTAAGGGGGCCGGGACAGGTCTTCGATGAGCAGTTCTTC; cdr3_aa: CASSLRGPGQVFDEQFF
v_call: TRBV7-7; j_call: TRBJ1-1; d_call: TRBD1; clone_size: few; cdr3_nt: TGTGCCGGGATCCTGGACAGGGCGCGCATGAACACTGAAGCTTTCTTT; cdr3_aa: CAGILDRARMNTEAFF
v_call: TRBV12-3/TRBV12-4; j_call: TRBJ2-7; d_call: TRBD1; clone_size: many; cdr3_nt: TGTGCCAGCAGCCGGACAGGGGTCGGGTACGAGCAGTACTTC; cdr3_aa: CASSRTGVGYEQYF
v_call: TRBV7-3; j_call: TRBJ2-3; d_call: TRBD2; clone_size: few; cdr3_nt: TGTGCCAGCAGCCAAAGCGGGAGTTTGGTAGATACGCAGTATTTT; cdr3_aa: CASSQSGSLVDTQYF
v_call: TRBV29-1; j_call: TRBJ1-2; d_call: TRBD1; clone_size: .; cdr3_nt: TGCAGCGTTACCCCGGGACAGAGAGACCATGGCTACACCTTC; cdr3_aa: CSVTPGQRDHGYTF
v_call: TRBV7-2; j_call: TRBJ2-1; d_call: TRBD2; clone_size: .; cdr3_nt: TGTGCCAGCAGCTTAGTGGCGGGAGGGCCGGATGAGCAGTTCTTC; cdr3_aa: CASSLVAGGPDEQFF
v_call: TRBV7-2; j_call: TRBJ1-2; d_call: .; clone_size: many; cdr3_nt: TGTGCCAGCAGCCCCAGGGGCAGAGATGGCTACACCTTC; cdr3_aa: CASSPRGRDGYTF
v_call: TRBV7-8; j_call: TRBJ2-2; d_call: .; clone_size: many; cdr3_nt: TGTGCCAGCAGCTTAGAACAGTTGAGGCGTAGCACAGACACCGGGGAGCTGTTTTTT; cdr3_aa: CASSLEQLRRSTDTGELFF
v_call: TRBV5-4; j_call: TRBJ2-1; d_call: TRBD2; clone_size: few; cdr3_nt: TGTGCCAGCAGCCCGACTAGCGGGTGGACCTACAATGAGCAGTTCTTC; cdr3_aa: CASSPTSGWTYNEQFF
v_call: TRBV6-2/TRBV6-3; j_call: TRBJ2-1; d_call: .; clone_size: few; cdr3_nt: TGTGCCAGCAGTTACACCTACAATGAGCAGTTCTTC; cdr3_aa: CASSYTYNEQFF
v_call: TRBV4-3; j_call: TRBJ2-2; d_call: .; clone_size: few; cdr3_nt: TGCGCCAGCAGCTCCCGCTGGGACGCGAACACCGGGGAGCTGTTTTTT; cdr3_aa: CASSSRWDANTGELFF
v_call: TRBV14; j_call: TRBJ1-3; d_call: .; clone_size: .; cdr3_nt: TGTGCCAGCAGCCAAGATATACGTACCTCTGGAAACACCATATATTTT; cdr3_aa: CASSQDIRTSGNTIYF
v_call: TRBV7-2; j_call: TRBJ2-3; d_call: TRBD2; clone_size: many; cdr3_nt: TGTGCCAGCAGCCCCCTAGCGGGAGGGGTGGCAGATACGCAGTATTTT; cdr3_aa: CASSPLAGGVADTQYF
v_call: TRBV27; j_call: TRBJ1-3; d_call: .; clone_size: .; cdr3_nt: TGTGCCAGCAGTACGACATCTAGATCTGGAAACACCATATATTTT; cdr3_aa: CASSTTSRSGNTIYF
v_call: TRBV6-2/TRBV6-3; j_call: TRBJ2-2; d_call: TRBD2; clone_size: .; cdr3_nt: TGTGCCAGCAGTTACGCGGGACTAGCGGGTTCGAACACCGGGGAGCTGTTTTTT; cdr3_aa: CASSYAGLAGSNTGELFF
v_call: TRBV7-8; j_call: TRBJ2-1; d_call: TRBD2; clone_size: many; cdr3_nt: TGTGCCAGCAGCTTAGCACCGGGCGGGGGGAATGAGCAGTTCTTC; cdr3_aa: CASSLAPGGGNEQFF
v_call: TRBV24-1; j_call: TRBJ2-2; d_call: .; clone_size: few; cdr3_nt: TGTGCCACCCGAGGGGAGAGTGGAAGCACCGGGGAGCTGTTTTTT; cdr3_aa: CATRGESGSTGELFF
v_call: TRBV5-6; j_call: TRBJ2-1; d_call: TRBD2; clone_size: .; cdr3_nt: TGTGCCAGCAGCCCGGGGCCTAGCGGGCTCTATGAGCAGTTCTTC; cdr3_aa: CASSPGPSGLYEQFF
v_call: TRBV4-1; j_call: TRBJ1-2; d_call: .; clone_size: few; cdr3_nt: TGCGCCAGCAGCCAAGTTGGTGACTATGGCTACACCTTC; cdr3_aa: CASSQVGDYGYTF
v_call: TRBV7-2; j_call: TRBJ2-2; d_call: .; clone_size: many; cdr3_nt: TGTGCCAGCAGCCGATACACCGGGGAGCTGTTTTTT; cdr3_aa: CASSRYTGELFF
v_call: TRBV5-4; j_call: TRBJ2-1; d_call: TRBD1; clone_size: .; cdr3_nt: TGTGCCAGCAGCCGAGAAACGGGACAGGGGCTACTAGGGCAGTTCTTC; cdr3_aa: CASSRETGQGLLGQFF
v_call: TRBV6-2/TRBV6-3; j_call: TRBJ2-1; d_call: .; clone_size: .; cdr3_nt: TGTGCCAGCAGACTCCTCGGATTCGGGGTTAGTAGGAATGAGCAGTTCTTC; cdr3_aa: CASRLLGFGVSRNEQFF
v_call: TRBV7-2; j_call: TRBJ2-3; d_call: .; clone_size: few; cdr3_nt: TGTGCCAGCAGCTTAGAACTAGCGCAGTATTTT; cdr3_aa: CASSLELAQYF
v_call: TRBV11-3; j_call: TRBJ2-1; d_call: TRBD2; clone_size: few; cdr3_nt: TGTGCCAGCAGCTTAGAAACTAGCGGAAATGAGCAGTTCTTC; cdr3_aa: CASSLETSGNEQFF
v_call: TRBV6-1; j_call: TRBJ1-2; d_call: .; clone_size: many; cdr3_nt: TGTGCCAGCAGTGAGAACCCGGGGCAGTCCACGCGTGGAGGCTACACCTTC; cdr3_aa: CASSENPGQSTRGGYTF
v_call: TRBV29-1; j_call: TRBJ1-4; d_call: TRBD1; clone_size: few; cdr3_nt: TGCAGCGTTGGAGGGACAGGCCGGAGGGAAAAACTGTTTTTT; cdr3_aa: CSVGGTGRREKLFF